Each of the 10 T cell receptor beta chains below was sequenced from the same sample in a study of blood T cells in healthy people across ages (dated by TCRdb to the mid-2010s). Library creation used 5' RACE. This sample was sequenced with an Illumina HiSeq 2500. A second PCR of about 7 to 12 cycles was run with a J-beta primer mix and a sample-barcoded 5' primer. TCRdb passed the public sequencing reads through fastp at Q25 and MiXCR, retaining productive beta sequences. Rows with a matching CDR3 protein are joined into one entry that keeps the most common DNA and genes. The sample data list almost 550,000 distinct CDR3 sequences, and about 24% of these were observed just once. Of the sample, just under 9% falls within the top ten clones. In addition, the sample was reused for a study of T cells of mothers and their children.

The source material was blood. Every receptor here comes from a boy under 18 in good health.

With regard to this clonotype: This CDR3 fails to terminate in the conserved phenylalanine or tryptophan, so it likely reflects a read error. The gene calls are TRBV20-1 and TRBJ1-2; TRBD1 is a possible D gene (6 bases). Trimming took 1 base from V and 3 from J, leaving 9 bases between them. The length of the CDR3 is 13 residues. In germline, CDR1 is DFQATT, CDR2 SNEGSKA (reference sequence). As DNA, the CDR3 is TGCAGTGCTAGAGTCGGGGGGCACTATGGCTACACCCTC. Translating gives CSARVGGHYGYTL.

The rearrangement links TRBV12-3 or TRBV12-4 to TRBJ2-1; possible D gene TRBD2, 6 bases. The V and J ends lost 8 bases and 7 bases respectively, with 12 bases between them. This CDR3 region has 12 residues. CDR3 sequence: CASEGTGNEQFF. CDR3 nucleotides: TGTGCCAGCGAGGGGACTGGGAATGAGCAGTTCTTC.

This clonotype was observed a few times. The rearrangement uses TRBV7-8 and TRBJ1-2; 7 bases are a match to TRBD1. Germline V CDR1 and CDR2: SGHVS, FQNEAQ. V dropped 6 bases and J dropped 2; count of bases not matched to a gene: 3. The CDR3 contains 13 residues. CDR3 DNA sequence: TGTGCCAGCAGAGCACAGGGGAACTATGGCTACACCTTC. It codes for CASRAQGNYGYTF.

This clonotype was found a few times. The rearrangement joins TRBV5-1 to TRBJ2-2; 7 nucleotides line up with TRBD1. The CDR3 totals 16 residues. Germline V CDR1 and CDR2: SGHRS, YFSETQ. V lost 3 bases and J lost 4; bases outside the gene matches: 9. CDR3 coding DNA: TGCGCCAGCAGCTGGCAGACAGGGTCCCCCACCGGGGAGCTGTTTTTT. Its translation is CASSWQTGSPTGELFF.

The rearrangement links TRBV29-1 to TRBJ2-5; the D is unclear. Trimming cost V 4 bases and J 1 base, with 4 bases left between them. The CDR3 contains 11 residues. Germline loops: CDR1 SQVTM, CDR2 ANQGSEA. DNA of the CDR3: TGCAGCGTTGGACCCCAAGAGACCCAGTACTTC. Its translation is CSVGPQETQYF.

DNA for the CDR3: TGCGCCAGCAGCCAAGATCCCCCCAGCGCCCTTTCCGGTACGCAGTATTTT. Residues: CASSQDPPSALSGTQYF. This chain uses TRBV4-3 with TRBJ2-3; unclear D gene. This CDR3 region has 17 residues. Trimming cost V 0 bases and J 8 bases, with 21 bases left between them. CDR1 is LGHNA, CDR2 YSLEER, per germline.

The V gene is TRBV7-9, the J gene TRBJ2-1, with TRBD1 matching 9 bases. Trimming cost V 4 bases and J 9 bases; bases outside gene matches: 10. Germline loops: CDR1 SEHNR, CDR2 FQNEAQ (reference sequence). The CDR3 loop spans 15 amino acids. CDR3 DNA sequence: TGTGCCAGCAGCTATTTACAGGGGGCGAGGCTTGAGCAGTTCTTC. It is translated as CASSYLQGARLEQFF.

This sequence joins TRBV7-9 and TRBJ1-6, with a weak D call TRBD1 (5 bases). From germline, CDR1 is SEHNR and CDR2 FQNEAQ (reference sequence). The CDR3 has 16 residues. Deletions cut 5 bases from V and 4 bases from J, with 15 bases between. The DNA of the CDR3 is TGTGCCAGCAGCGGGACCCCAACATCTTATAATTCACCCCTCCACTTT. It codes for CASSGTPTSYNSPLHF. The variable domain in full, completed from reference TRBV7-9 and TRBJ1-6, reads DTGVSQNPRHKITKRGQNVTFRCDPISEHNRLYWYRQTLGQGPEFLTYFQNEAQLEKSRLLSDRFSAERPKGSFSTLEIQRTEQGDSAMYLCASSGTPTSYNSPLHFGNGTRLTVT.

The chain combines TRBV24-1 with TRBJ2-3, with a possible D match to TRBD2 (6 bases). Looked up from germline, CDR1 is KGHDR and CDR2 is SFDVKD. The CDR3 is 13 amino acids. V was pared by 10 bases and J by 0 bases, with 10 bases between. CDR3 in amino acids: CATMRGSTDTQYF. CDR3 sequence (DNA): TGTGCCACTATGCGGGGAAGCACAGATACGCAGTATTTT.

This clonotype was found a few times. This chain links TRBV12-3 or TRBV12-4 with TRBJ2-6; 10 bases align to TRBD1. This CDR3 is 19 amino acids long. V lost 5 bases to trimming and J lost 0 bases; unmatched junction nucleotides: 10. The CDR3 reads CASSPRQGASTSGANVLTF. The CDR3, as DNA: TGTGCCAGCAGTCCTAGACAGGGGGCATCGACCTCTGGGGCCAACGTCCTGACTTTC.